What follows are 8 T cell receptor beta chains derived from one specimen sequenced in a study of T-cell reconstitution after alpha-beta-depleted transplantation in children. TCRbeta library construction was performed incorporating unique molecular identifiers. MiXCR, run by TCRdb on the PCR reads, gives a single entry per CDR3 protein. The data show roughly 790,000 distinct CDR3 sequences, roughly 16% seen once. This specimen consisted of PBMCs, mostly from graft donor cells, obtained 360 days after TCRalphabeta/CD19-depleted stem cell transplant. The origin of the receptors is a male patient under 18 who had a stem cell transplant for acute lymphoblastic leukemia, so the T cells may come from the graft donor.

The sample holds a few counts of this clonotype. V and J are TRBV7-6 and TRBJ2-2; D remains ambiguous. Germline values: CDR1 SGHVS, CDR2 FNYEAQ. Trimming shortened V by 2 bases and J by 2 bases, and 12 bases separated the two germline ends. The CDR3 has 16 residues. The CDR3, as DNA: TGTGCCAGCAGCTTACTCGGACGGACCAACACCGGGGAGCTGTTTTTT. Its translation is CASSLLGRTNTGELFF.

This rearrangement joins TRBV6-6 to TRBJ1-2, with D uncertain. V gave up 0 bases and J gave up 6 bases, with 8 bases separating them. The germline gives CDR1 MNHNY, CDR2 SVGAGI (reference sequence). The CDR3 contains 13 residues. This CDR3 reads CASSYSAPDGYTF. CDR3 nucleotides: TGTGCCAGCAGTTACTCGGCCCCGGATGGCTACACCTTC.

The chain links TRBV1 to TRBJ2-5; the D call of TRBD2 is as the table states it, not checked on the DNA. TRBV1 is shown as a pseudogene. The CDR3 loop spans 18 amino acids. The CDR3 region is CTSSPGTSGRLYQETQYF. CDR3 in DNA: TGCACCAGCAGCCCCGGGACTAGCGGGAGGCTTTACCAAGAGACCCAGTACTTC.

This clonotype has just a few counts. V usage is TRBV5-1 and J usage is TRBJ2-4, with 9 bases matching TRBD1. Germline CDR1 is SGHRS and CDR2 is YFSETQ. This CDR3 is 14 amino acids long. V shed 5 bases, J shed 7 bases, and the junction held 7 bases outside the gene matches. Here the CDR3 DNA reads TGCGCCAGCAGTTCGGGACAGGGAGACAACATTCAGTACTTC. Translated, it gives CASSSGQGDNIQYF.

Only one count was recorded for this clonotype. The rearrangement links TRBV29-1 to TRBJ1-4; D not resolved. Germline CDR1 SQVTM, CDR2 ANQGSEA. The germline V and J ends were trimmed by 4 bases and 4 bases, with 10 bases remaining between them. CDR3 length: 13 amino acids. Written as DNA, the CDR3 is TGCAGCGTTGGAACGCTTCGTAATGAAAAACTGTTTTTT. It is translated as CSVGTLRNEKLFF. The full variable domain, in which reference TRBV29-1 and TRBJ1-4 provide the parts outside the CDR3, is SAVISQKPSRDICQRGTSLTIQCQVDSQVTMMFWYRQQPGQSLTLIATANQGSEATYESGFVIDKFPISRPNLTFSTLTVSNMSPEDSSIYLCSVGTLRNEKLFFGSGTQLSVL.

This clonotype was counted between two and nine times. The chain links TRBV7-9 to TRBJ2-3, with D unresolved. Germline CDR1 and CDR2: SEHNR and FQNEAQ (reference sequence). The CDR3 has 16 residues. The V gene lost 4 bases and the J gene lost 3 bases, with 17 bases spanning the gap. Here the CDR3 reads CASSSRAIERTDTQYF. In DNA, the CDR3 is TGTGCCAGCAGCTCCCGGGCCATAGAGAGGACAGATACGCAGTATTTT.

This clonotype was observed at least ten times. The chain couples TRBV4-1 to TRBJ2-3, with D perhaps matching TRBD2 (6 bases). With 1 base removed from V and 2 bases from J, the gap between germline ends came to 13 bases. The CDR3 has 16 amino acids. In germline, CDR1 is MGHRA, CDR2 YSYEKL. The CDR3 DNA follows: TGCGCCAGCAGCCAAGCACTAAGCGGGTACACAGATACGCAGTATTTT. Its protein is CASSQALSGYTDTQYF.

This clonotype was observed at least ten times. This chain connects TRBV7-6 to TRBJ2-2; D unclear. The CDR3 runs 11 residues. V dropped 2 bases and J dropped 8 bases, with 3 bases sitting between them. Germline CDR1 reads SGHVS; CDR2 reads FNYEAQ. CDR3 nucleotides: TGTGCCAGCAGCTTACGAGGGGAGCTGTTTTTT. This translates into CASSLRGELFF.